One and the same sample provided the 32 T cell receptor beta chains below, sequenced in a study of blood T cell repertoires in COVID-19. The method was immunoSEQ multiplex PCR; TCRdb's version includes in-frame clones alone and lacks a portion of them. The repertoire holds about 160,000 clones, 75% to 90% seen once, with roughly 9.5% in the top ten. Source material: peripheral blood. All receptors come from a woman older than 75 with active or convalescent COVID-19.

The rearrangement joins TRBV6-6 to TRBJ1-5; 9 bases align to TRBD1. The CDR3 is 14 residues long. CDR1 and CDR2 (germline): MNHNY, SVGAGI (reference sequence). With 5 bases clipped from V and 7 bases from J, the junction kept 6 bases outside the gene matches. CDR3 protein: CASSPGQGRQPQHF. The CDR3 coding sequence is TGTGCCAGCAGTCCCGGACAGGGGAGACAGCCCCAGCATTTT.

This clone has a single count. The chain employs TRBV18 and TRBJ1-6, with unresolved D. The V end lost 1 base, the J end lost 8 bases, and 9 bases lay between the germline ends. The CDR3 spans 14 residues. Germline CDR1 and CDR2: KGHSH and LQKENI. The CDR3 DNA reads as TGTGCCAGCTCACCACTGAGTTCCGATTCACCCCTCCACTTT. Protein product: CASSPLSSDSPLHF.

The chain carries TRBV6-5 and TRBJ1-6; TRBD1 matches 7 bases. Germline V gene sequence: CDR1 MNHEY, CDR2 SVGAGI. The length of the CDR3 is 13 residues. The J segment lost 11 bases and the V segment lost 6 bases, leaving 7 bases of the junction unmatched. CDR3 nucleotide sequence: TGTGCCAGCAGACCCCAGGGGGAGACACCCCTCCACTTT. This sequence encodes CASRPQGETPLHF.

This clone has only one observation. The V gene is TRBV7-2, the J gene TRBJ2-3; TRBD2 might be the D (6 bases). CDR1 SGHTA and CDR2 FQGNSA come from the germline V gene. Trimming took off 9 bases at V and 7 bases at J, with 17 bases between the two ends. The CDR3 is 13 residues long. Written as DNA, the CDR3 is TGTGCCAGTGTAGGCGGGGAACGATATACGCAGTATTTT. It translates to CASVGGERYTQYF.

This clone occurred a few times. CDR3 region: CASSPDGTGRYQPQHF. CDR3 DNA sequence: TGTGCCAGCAGCCCCGATGGGACAGGCCGTTATCAGCCCCAGCATTTT. The chain recombines TRBV7-8 with TRBJ1-5, with 8 bases lining up with TRBD1. In germline, CDR1 is SGHVS, CDR2 FQNEAQ. V was pared by 5 bases and J by 5 bases, with 11 bases of the junction left unmatched. The CDR3 covers 16 residues.

This clone has a single count. The CDR3 here is CASSLQGMLSETQYF. CDR3 DNA: TGCGCCAGCAGCTTACAGGGAATGTTGTCAGAGACCCAGTACTTC. V and J are TRBV5-1 and TRBJ2-5, with D possibly TRBD1 on 6 matching bases. Deletions cut 2 bases from V and 4 bases from J, with 15 bases between. Looked up from germline, CDR1 is SGHRS and CDR2 is YFSETQ. This CDR3 has 15 amino acids.

This chain connects TRBV5-1 to TRBJ1-1; a weak D match, TRBD1 (6 bases). Between the trimmed V and J ends, which lost 4 bases and 1 base, there was a span of 14 bases. Germline V CDR1 and CDR2: SGHRS, YFSETQ. CDR3 length: 15 residues. In DNA, the CDR3 is TGCGCCAGCAGCCTACAGGGAGGGAAGAACACTGAAGCTTTCTTT. It yields the protein CASSLQGGKNTEAFF.

This sequence joins TRBV7-2 and TRBJ2-3, with 15 positions matching TRBD2. Per germline, CDR1 SGHTA and CDR2 FQGNSA. The CDR3 consists of 18 residues. V dropped 1 base and J dropped 4; count of bases not matched to a gene: 6. The CDR3 DNA reads TGTGCCAGCAGCTTAGTTGGACTAGCGGGGGGGACCTCAGATACGCAGTATTTT. Translation: CASSLVGLAGGTSDTQYF.

The chain links TRBV4-2 to TRBJ2-3; D is possibly TRBD2 (6 bases). This CDR3 region has 14 residues. V lost 0 bases to trimming and J lost 7 bases, with 11 bases between them. Germline CDR1 and CDR2: LGHNA and YNFKEQ. The CDR3 DNA follows: TGTGCCAGCAGCCAAGATGGGGACTCTTATACGCAGTATTTT. It translates to CASSQDGDSYTQYF.

The rearrangement uses TRBV10-3 and TRBJ1-1; 7 nucleotides line up with TRBD1. V was pared by 7 bases and J by 13 bases, with 15 bases of the junction left unmatched. CDR3 length equals 13 residues. From germline, CDR1 is ENHRY and CDR2 SYGVKD. The DNA for the CDR3 is TGTGCCATCACCGACCCTCGACAGGGAAAAATTTTCTTT. Encoded protein: CAITDPRQGKIFF.

The V and J genes are TRBV19 and TRBJ1-3; 7 bases fit TRBD1. V lost 5 bases, J lost 0 bases, and 10 bases stayed unmatched. The CDR3 extends over 17 amino acids. Germline values: CDR1 LNHDA, CDR2 SQIVND (reference sequence). In nucleotides, the CDR3 is TGTGCCAGTAGTTTGGGGACAGACTATTTCTCTGGAAACACCATATATTTT. Translating gives CASSLGTDYFSGNTIYF.

The rearrangement links TRBV6-2 or TRBV6-3 to TRBJ1-2; no clear D. Germline lookup yields CDR1 MNHEY and CDR2 SVGEGT. This CDR3 comprises 15 residues. V dropped 4 bases and J dropped 0 bases, with 12 bases sitting between them. CDR3 region: CASSSPRKANYGYTF. Written as DNA, the CDR3 is TGTGCCAGCAGTTCCCCGCGGAAAGCTAACTATGGCTACACCTTC.

Details on this clone: In the same sample, other DNA sequences code for this CDR3. The chain has TRBV4-3 and TRBJ2-5; 7 bases align to TRBD2. The V gene end was trimmed by 1 base and the J gene end by 1 base; junction bases not matched to a gene: 3. Germline V gives CDR1 LGHNA, CDR2 YSLEER. This CDR3 is 15 amino acids long. The CDR3 DNA reads as TGCGCCAGCAGCCAAGGCCTAGCGGCCCAAGAGACCCAGTACTTC. This sequence encodes CASSQGLAAQETQYF.

The rearrangement joins TRBV3-1 (or the pseudogene TRBV3-2) to TRBJ1-4, with a tentative D call TRBD1 (5 bases). The germline V and J ends were trimmed by 4 bases and 4 bases, with 10 bases remaining between them. The CDR3 sequence is 14 residues long. The germline V gene encodes CDR1 LGHDT and CDR2 YNNKEL (reference sequence). CDR3 coding DNA: TGTGCCAGCAGCCTGGGCAGGGTTAATGAAAAACTGTTTTTT. This encodes CASSLGRVNEKLFF.

This sequence joins TRBV2 and TRBJ2-1, with a weak D call TRBD2 (5 bases). The CDR3 runs 13 residues. V was pared by 8 bases and J by 5 bases, with 13 bases between. CDR1 and CDR2 from the germline V gene are SNHLY and FYNNEI. The chain's CDR3 is CASRTDFNNEQFF. Here the CDR3 DNA reads TGTGCCAGCCGTACGGACTTTAACAATGAGCAGTTCTTC.

V and J are TRBV10-3 and TRBJ1-5; 7 positions agree with TRBD1. This CDR3 is 13 amino acids long. Unmatched junction bases numbered 0, after V lost 2 bases and J lost 5 bases. In germline, CDR1 is ENHRY, CDR2 SYGVKD. The CDR3 sequence is CAISETGDQPQHF. The CDR3 nucleotides read TGTGCCATCAGTGAGACAGGGGATCAGCCCCAGCATTTT.

The sample holds a few counts of this clone. The genes are TRBV9 and TRBJ1-2, with no clear D. This CDR3 region has 14 residues. The V and J ends lost 3 bases and 4 bases respectively, with 13 bases between them. From germline, CDR1 is SGDLS and CDR2 YYNGEE. CDR3 bases: TGTGCCAGCAGCGCTGCCGACACCAGCTATGGCTACACCTTC. Translated: CASSAADTSYGYTF.

This chain connects TRBV19 to TRBJ1-6; D gene uncertain. Between the trimmed V and J ends, which lost 8 bases and 10 bases, there was a span of 21 bases. The CDR3 is made up of 15 amino acids. The V gene's germline CDR1 is LNHDA and CDR2 SQIVND (reference sequence). The CDR3 coding sequence is TGTGCCAGTTCCCCCACAGAGGGCCAGAGGTCACCCCTCCACTTT. Protein product: CASSPTEGQRSPLHF.

The chain links TRBV6-2 or TRBV6-3 to TRBJ2-7, with a tentative D call TRBD1 (5 bases). CDR3 length equals 16 residues. V lost 0 bases to trimming and J lost 3 bases, with 15 bases between them. CDR1 is MNHEY, CDR2 SVGEGT, per germline. CDR3 amino acids: CASSYSTTGRGYEQYF. The CDR3 DNA reads as TGTGCCAGCAGTTACTCGACCACGGGTAGGGGCTACGAGCAGTACTTC.

V usage is TRBV6-2 or TRBV6-3 and J usage is TRBJ2-3; 7 bases agree with TRBD1. Germline CDR1 and CDR2: MNHEY and SVGEGT. The CDR3 runs to 16 residues. V trimming: 6 bases; J trimming: 2 bases; junction bases outside the gene matches: 11. CDR3 amino acids: CASSDPGQTITDTQYF. The CDR3 DNA reads as TGTGCCAGCAGCGATCCGGGACAGACCATCACAGATACGCAGTATTTT.

J is TRBJ1-5 and V is TRBV24-1, with D unclear. V was clipped by 7 bases and J by 1 base, with 7 bases between them. Germline V gives CDR1 KGHDR, CDR2 SFDVKD. The CDR3 runs to 13 residues. CDR3 DNA: TGTGCCACCAGCATCGGGAGCAATCAGCCCCAGCATTTT. The encoded protein is CATSIGSNQPQHF.

CDR3 bases: TGCGCCACGTTAGACAGGACAGGGGGCAATGAGCAGTTCTTC. Protein product: CATLDRTGGNEQFF. The genes are TRBV10-2 and TRBJ2-1; 10 nucleotides agree with TRBD1. V trimming: 10 bases; J trimming: 6 bases; junction bases outside the gene matches: 9. The CDR3 sequence is 14 residues long. Germline values: CDR1 WSHSY, CDR2 SAAADI.

This chain joins TRBV4-3 and TRBJ1-6; TRBD1 might be the D (5 bases). Trimming pared 3 bases from V and 15 bases from J, leaving 21 bases between. The length of the CDR3 is 15 residues. Germline assignment: CDR1 LGHNA and CDR2 YSLEER. The CDR3 bases are TGCGCCAGCAGCCAGTCCCGGACACCGGTTCTGGTCCTCCACTTT. Protein: CASSQSRTPVLVLHF.

This clone was detected only a few times. The chain combines TRBV5-4 with TRBJ2-1, with D unclear. Germline V CDR1 and CDR2: SGHNT, YYREEE (reference sequence). CDR3 length: 15 residues. V lost 4 bases, J lost 0 bases, and 11 bases lay in between. The CDR3 DNA reads TGTGCCAGCAGCCCCTTGCTTAGCTCCTACAATGAGCAGTTCTTC. Encoded protein: CASSPLLSSYNEQFF.

The V and J genes are TRBV4-3 and TRBJ2-6; D is possibly TRBD2 (5 bases). V was pared by 2 bases and J by 4 bases, with 12 bases between. The CDR3 loop spans 16 amino acids. The germline CDR1 and CDR2 sequences are LGHNA and YSLEER. The CDR3 protein is CASSQTAWEGANVLTF. The CDR3 nucleotides are TGCGCCAGCAGCCAAACAGCCTGGGAGGGGGCCAACGTCCTGACTTTC.

The rearrangement uses TRBV19 and TRBJ1-5; D may be TRBD1 (5 bases). Germline V gives CDR1 LNHDA, CDR2 SQIVND (reference sequence). CDR3 length equals 14 residues. V lost 4 bases and J lost 3, with 10 bases in between. CDR3 residues: CASSTTGINQPQHF. The CDR3 bases are TGTGCCAGTAGTACCACAGGTATCAATCAGCCCCAGCATTTT.

V gene TRBV9 combines with J gene TRBJ2-7; 9 bases match TRBD2. This CDR3 has 16 amino acids. The germline CDR1 and CDR2 sequences are SGDLS and YYNGEE. Trimming removed 0 bases from V and 6 bases from J; junction bases left unmatched: 10. This chain's CDR3 is CASSVEAGGLRGEQYF. CDR3 sequence (DNA): TGTGCCAGCAGCGTAGAAGCGGGGGGCCTTCGGGGCGAGCAGTACTTC.

This clone was picked up a small number of times. The rearrangement joins TRBV7-2 to TRBJ1-5; TRBD1 aligns across 7 bases. Unmatched junction bases numbered 11, after V lost 1 base and J lost 2 bases. CDR3 length equals 18 residues. Germline V CDR1 and CDR2: SGHTA, FQGNSA. In DNA form, the CDR3 reads TGTGCCAGCAGCTTAGTTCGTACAGGGGAAGAGGGCAATCAGCCCCAGCATTTT. Translating it yields CASSLVRTGEEGNQPQHF.

This clone was seen a single time. The chain couples TRBV27 to TRBJ2-7, with D possibly matching TRBD1 (6 bases). The V gene's germline CDR1 is MNHEY and CDR2 SMNVEV (reference sequence). V shed 5 bases and J shed 0 bases, with 11 bases lying between them. This CDR3 region has 14 residues. This chain's CDR3 is CASSPRDNSYEQYF. The CDR3 DNA follows: TGTGCCAGCAGTCCCCGGGACAACTCCTACGAGCAGTACTTC.

This clone was seen a few times. The gene calls are TRBV5-4 and TRBJ2-7; 10 bases map to TRBD1. J lost 2 bases, V lost 0 bases, and 2 bases had no gene match. The germline V gene has CDR1 SGHNT and CDR2 YYREEE (reference sequence). This CDR3 contains 15 residues. The CDR3 reads CASSLGGTGAYEQYF. CDR3 coding DNA: TGTGCCAGCAGCTTGGGCGGGACAGGGGCCTACGAGCAGTACTTC. The variable domain in full, completed from reference TRBV5-4 and TRBJ2-7, reads ETGVTQSPTHLIKTRGQQVTLRCSSQSGHNTVSWYQQALGQGPQFIFQYYREEENGRGNFPPRFSGLQFPNYSSELNVNALELDDSALYLCASSLGGTGAYEQYFGPGTRLTVT.

The chain has TRBV3-1 (or the pseudogene TRBV3-2) and TRBJ2-7; 9 bases map to TRBD2. J gave up 2 bases and V 3 bases, and 8 bases lay outside the gene matches. Germline V gene sequence: CDR1 LGHDT, CDR2 YNNKEL (reference sequence). The CDR3 sequence is 16 residues long. The CDR3 nucleotides are TGTGCCAGCAGCCAGAATAGCGGGGGAGGAACCTACGAGCAGTACTTC. It translates to CASSQNSGGGTYEQYF.

The chain recombines TRBV4-3 with TRBJ1-2, with D unresolved. The CDR3 loop spans 16 amino acids. Trimming removed 1 base from V and 4 bases from J, with 16 bases in between. Germline V gene lookup returns CDR1 LGHNA and CDR2 YSLEER. This CDR3 reads CASSQAGRRAVYGYTF. In DNA form, the CDR3 reads TGCGCCAGCAGCCAAGCGGGCCGGAGGGCTGTCTATGGCTACACCTTC.